Listed below are T cell receptor beta chains from one sample, sequenced in a study of graft-versus-host responses after intestinal transplantation. Some clones are missing from TCRdb's copy, which holds only in-frame ones; the method was immunoSEQ multiplex PCR. The sample holds 3,000 to 4,000 clones, roughly 85% seen once. Sequenced material: ileum tissue, taken roughly 660 days after intestinal transplant. Every receptor here comes from a human patient who received an intestinal transplant, so some T cells may come from the graft donor. CDR3s leave out the opening cysteine and the closing phenylalanine or tryptophan.

V: TRBV4-2
J: TRBJ1-5
CDR3: ASSQRGARDQPQH

V: TRBV5-4
J: TRBJ2-1
CDR3: ASSLRGGSSYNEQF

V: TRBV25-1
J: NA
CDR3: ARGYREMELF

V: TRBV5-8
J: TRBJ1-2
CDR3: ASSLPGAPNYGYT

V: TRBV11-3
J: TRBJ2-7
CDR3: ASSLFGLVSNEQY

V: TRBV7-3
J: TRBJ2-5
CDR3: ASSLGGQGAETQY

V: TRBV28
J: TRBJ1-4
CDR3: ASSKWGQGPATNEKLF

V: TRBV5-1
J: TRBJ1-1
CDR3: ASSLSPANTEAF

V: TRBV6-1
J: TRBJ1-1
CDR3: ANLNQGAFTEAF

V: TRBV6-5
J: TRBJ1-6
CDR3: ASSWDSSSPLH

V: TRBV5-4
J: TRBJ2-5
CDR3: ASSSKAAAQETQY

V: TRBV7-2
J: TRBJ1-1
CDR3: ASTPPPRAEAF

V: TRBV4-1
J: TRBJ2-4
CDR3: ASSQNQLAAKNIQY

V: TRBV7-9
J: TRBJ2-3
CDR3: ASSFIVTDTQY

V: TRBV5-1
J: TRBJ1-6
CDR3: ASSLEGRGSPLH

V: TRBV10-2
J: TRBJ2-2
CDR3: AAGNGGTGELF

V: TRBV7-9
J: TRBJ1-2
CDR3: ALTPDYGYT

V: TRBV19
J: TRBJ1-6
CDR3: ASSIGNSPLH

V: TRBV29-1
J: TRBJ2-3
CDR3: SVEDQLFDTQY

V: TRBV18
J: TRBJ2-7
CDR3: ASSLGQGSSDEQY

V: TRBV29-1
J: TRBJ2-3
CDR3: SASGGASSTDTQY

V: TRBV25-1
J: TRBJ2-1
CDR3: ASIHGWGEQF